This passage covers 24 T cell receptor beta chains from one sample sequenced in a study of T cells in narcolepsy. The repertoire was sequenced with immunoSEQ multiplex PCR; TCRdb's copy has only in-frame clones and lacks some. The sample includes tens of thousands of clones, 70% to 85% of them seen just once. The material sequenced was memory (CD45RA-) CD4+ T cells from blood. The receptors were sampled from a human donor in good health.

V and J are TRBV11-2 and TRBJ2-1; 12 bases match TRBD2. The CDR3 is 15 residues long. The J segment lost 7 bases and the V segment lost 3 bases, leaving 4 bases of the junction unmatched. Germline V gene data show CDR1 as SGHAT and CDR2 as FQNNGV. The CDR3 protein is CASSFGTSGWNEQFF. CDR3 nucleotides: TGTGCCAGCAGCTTCGGGACTAGCGGGTGGAATGAGCAGTTCTTC.

The chain has TRBV5-4 and TRBJ2-5, with no clear D. Germline CDR1 reads SGHNT; CDR2 reads YYREEE (reference sequence). V lost 0 bases and J lost 4, with 13 bases in between. The CDR3 has 15 residues. The CDR3 coding sequence is TGTGCCAGCAGCTTGGGATCTTACAGTGGAGAGACCCAGTACTTC. It yields the protein CASSLGSYSGETQYF.

This chain uses TRBV12-5 with TRBJ2-3; D call uncertain. Germline values: CDR1 LGHNT, CDR2 FRNRAP. CDR3 size: 14 residues. V lost 1 base, J lost 6 bases, and 11 bases lay in between. The CDR3 nucleotides are TGTGCTAGTGGTTTGGACGGACGAGCGGATACGCAGTATTTT. Protein sequence: CASGLDGRADTQYF.

V gene TRBV7-2 combines with J gene TRBJ2-2, with D perhaps TRBD1 or TRBD2 (6 bases each). Trimming took 1 base from V and 7 from J, leaving 13 bases between them. CDR1 is SGHTA, CDR2 FQGNSA, per germline. There are 15 residues in the CDR3. The CDR3 DNA follows: TGTGCCAGCAGCTTAGGGCGGGGACATATCGGGGAGCTGTTTTTT. This encodes CASSLGRGHIGELFF.

The V and J genes are TRBV6-1 and TRBJ1-5; tentatively, D is TRBD1 (5 bases). From germline, CDR1 is MNHNS and CDR2 SASEGT. This CDR3 has 14 amino acids. Trimming removed 5 bases from V and 2 bases from J, with 10 bases in between. CDR3 sequence reads: CASSPRGGNQPQHF. The CDR3 region has the DNA TGTGCCAGCAGTCCCCGAGGGGGCAATCAGCCCCAGCATTTT.

This chain joins TRBV7-9 and TRBJ1-4; weak D call: TRBD1 (5 bases). V was cut by 5 bases and J by 1 base, with 8 bases left in between. CDR1 is SEHNR and CDR2 is FQNEAQ in the germline V gene (reference sequence). The CDR3 has 14 amino acids. The CDR3 DNA is TGTGCCAGCAGCCCGAGGGGAACTAATGAAAAACTGTTTTTT. This encodes CASSPRGTNEKLFF.

V gene TRBV7-2 combines with J gene TRBJ2-4, with D unresolved. Germline V lookup: CDR1 SGHTA, CDR2 FQGNSA. The CDR3 contains 16 residues. Trimming stripped 1 base from V and 0 bases from J, with 10 bases between. The CDR3 protein is CASSLDTRLAKNIQYF. CDR3 DNA sequence: TGTGCCAGCAGCTTAGACACCCGTCTAGCCAAAAACATTCAGTACTTC.

This clone appeared once. The genes are TRBV27 and TRBJ2-5; 14 positions agree with TRBD2. V shed 6 bases and J 12 bases; nucleotides not matched to a gene: 9. Per germline, CDR1 MNHEY and CDR2 SMNVEV (reference sequence). CDR3 length: 14 amino acids. The CDR3 protein is CASRTTSGGGWEYF. The CDR3 nucleotides are TGTGCCAGCAGAACGACTAGCGGGGGGGGCTGGGAGTACTTC.

The V and J genes are TRBV15 and TRBJ2-3, with TRBD2 matching over 8 bases. Trimming took 1 base from V and 2 from J; bases not matched to a gene: 5. Germline-derived CDR1 and CDR2 are LNHNV and YYDKDF (reference sequence). The CDR3 sequence is 16 residues long. The CDR3 is CATSRAPGGYTDTQYF. CDR3 nucleotide sequence: TGTGCCACCAGCAGAGCTCCGGGGGGGTACACAGATACGCAGTATTTT. Drawing the rest from reference TRBV15 and TRBJ2-3, the complete variable domain is DAMVIQNPRYQVTQFGKPVTLSCSQTLNHNVMYWYQQKSSQAPKLLFHYYDKDFNNEADTPDNFQSRRPNTSFCFLDIRSPGLGDTAMYLCATSRAPGGYTDTQYFGPGTRLTVL.

The chain joins TRBV21-1 to TRBJ2-7. TRBV21-1 is flagged as a pseudogene. CDR3 length: 12 residues. This CDR3 reads CASSKGPYEQYF. CDR3 coding DNA: TGTGCCAGCAGCAAAGGCCCCTACGAGCAGTACTTC.

V and J are TRBV11-1 and TRBJ1-6; perhaps TRBD1 as D (5 bases). The CDR3 is 14 amino acids. Deletions cut 1 base from V and 7 bases from J, with 8 bases between. Germline CDR1 SGHAT, CDR2 FQDESV (reference sequence). The CDR3 region has the DNA TGTGCCAGCAGCTTAGAGGGGAGGAATTCACCCCTCCACTTT. This gives the protein CASSLEGRNSPLHF.

The J gene is TRBJ2-3, the V gene TRBV5-1, with no clear D. V was clipped by 0 bases and J by 4 bases, with 12 bases between them. This CDR3 is 15 amino acids long. Looked up from germline, CDR1 is SGHRS and CDR2 is YFSETQ. CDR3 in amino acids: CASSLAASGADTQYF. In DNA, the CDR3 is TGCGCCAGCAGCTTGGCCGCAAGTGGCGCAGATACGCAGTATTTT.

CDR3 region: CASSFRMAQIPYSGNTIYF. The CDR3 coding sequence is TGTGCCAGCAGCTTTAGAATGGCCCAGATCCCCTACTCTGGAAACACCATATATTTT. The V call is TRBV11-2, the J call TRBJ1-3; D call uncertain. This CDR3 spans 19 amino acids. CDR1 is SGHAT and CDR2 is FQNNGV in the germline V gene. Trimming left V 3 bases short and J 0 bases short, with 21 bases between.

This sequence joins TRBV30 and TRBJ1-4; D is uncertain. The CDR3 runs 12 residues. Germline V lookup: CDR1 GTSNPN, CDR2 SVGIG (reference sequence). Trimming took off 2 bases at V and 0 bases at J, with 1 base between the two ends. The CDR3 DNA reads as TGTGCCTGGAGTCCAACTAATGAAAAACTGTTTTTT. It yields the protein CAWSPTNEKLFF.

This clone was seen more than once but under ten times. DNA of the CDR3: TGTGCCATCTTACAGAAAGGAGGGTACGAGCAGTACTTC. The encoded protein is CAILQKGGYEQYF. The chain carries TRBV10-3 and TRBJ2-7; D may be TRBD2 (6 bases). The CDR3 spans 13 residues. Trimming took 8 bases from V and 4 from J, leaving 15 bases between them. Per the germline V gene, CDR1 is ENHRY and CDR2 is SYGVKD.

This clone has a handful of counts. The chain links TRBV19 to TRBJ2-7, with D perhaps TRBD1 (6 bases). Germline V gene data show CDR1 as LNHDA and CDR2 as SQIVND (reference sequence). The V and J ends lost 4 bases and 3 bases respectively, with 10 bases between them. The CDR3 has 13 residues. This CDR3 reads CASSRQVNYEQYF. CDR3 DNA sequence: TGTGCCAGTAGTAGACAGGTTAACTACGAGCAGTACTTC.

This chain joins TRBV21-1 and TRBJ2-5; TRBD2 reflects the table's D call only, with no check against the DNA. TRBV21-1 is termed a pseudogene. This CDR3 contains 13 residues. CDR3 protein: CASSKVRDRTQYF. In DNA, the CDR3 is TGTGCCAGCAGCAAAGTACGGGATAGGACCCAGTACTTC.

A word on this clone: The germline gene is not matched at one end of the junction; a read error may be the cause. This chain connects TRBV7-7 to TRBJ2-5; D gene uncertain. Germline V lookup: CDR1 SSHAT, CDR2 FNYEAQ (reference sequence). The CDR3 length is 15 residues. The CDR3 nucleotides read TGTGCTAGCAGCCCAGGTAGCCTATCGGGAGAGACCCAGTACTTC. Encoded protein: CASSPGSLSGETQYF.

The V call is TRBV2, the J call TRBJ2-1; D gene unclear. The CDR3 spans 11 residues. V was pared by 3 bases and J by 10 bases, with 7 bases between. Germline-derived CDR1 and CDR2 are SNHLY and FYNNEI. CDR3 region: CASSEEIEQFF. Written as DNA, the CDR3 is TGTGCCAGCAGTGAGGAAATAGAGCAGTTCTTC.

This rearrangement joins TRBV11-2 to TRBJ1-1, with 8 bases matching TRBD1. Germline V gene data show CDR1 as SGHAT and CDR2 as FQNNGV. The CDR3 spans 17 residues. With V trimmed by 5 bases and J by 1 base, 12 bases remained unmatched. The CDR3 DNA reads TGTGCCAGCAGCGTCTCGACAGGGGCTACGGCGAACACTGAAGCTTTCTTT. Amino acids: CASSVSTGATANTEAFF.

This clone came up once. The CDR3 coding sequence is TGCGCCAGCAGCCAAGCCGGGATCAGCACCGGGGAGCTGTTTTTT. Encoded protein: CASSQAGISTGELFF. The rearrangement links TRBV4-1 to TRBJ2-2, with TRBD2 as a possible D gene (5 bases). V lost 1 base, J lost 4 bases, and 10 bases lay in between. Germline V gene sequence: CDR1 MGHRA, CDR2 YSYEKL. This CDR3 spans 15 amino acids.

This chain joins TRBV13 and TRBJ1-4; 9 bases are a match to TRBD1. Germline V gene data show CDR1 as PRHDT and CDR2 as FYEKMQ (reference sequence). J was trimmed by 7 bases and V by 2 bases; bases with no gene match: 5. This CDR3 contains 15 residues. The CDR3 coding sequence is TGTGCCAGCAGCTTAAACAGGGGGCTGGGTGAAAAACTGTTTTTT. This gives the protein CASSLNRGLGEKLFF.

The rearrangement links TRBV5-1 to TRBJ1-6; no definite D call. The germline V gene has CDR1 SGHRS and CDR2 YFSETQ. Trimming took 0 bases from V and 9 from J, leaving 10 bases between them. The CDR3 covers 14 residues. CDR3 region: CASSLDPVGSPLHF. CDR3 in DNA: TGCGCCAGCAGCTTGGACCCGGTTGGTTCACCCCTCCACTTT.

The chain uses TRBV27 and TRBJ2-3; 8 nucleotides match TRBD2. Trimming cost V 8 bases and J 0 bases; bases outside gene matches: 16. In germline, CDR1 is MNHEY, CDR2 SMNVEV (reference sequence). The CDR3 sequence is 18 residues long. DNA of the CDR3: TGTGCCAGCCTTAGAATCAGCGGGGGTTCTTTTAGCACAGATACGCAGTATTTT. It encodes CASLRISGGSFSTDTQYF.